This entry concerns a single TCR beta chain. The germline V gene has CDR1 SGHNT and CDR2 YENEEA. CDR3 length equals 16 residues. Trimming took off 1 base at V and 6 bases at J, with 16 bases between the two ends. Sequenced by immunoSEQ multiplex PCR; TCRdb stores in-frame clones only, minus some. The sample includes about 380,000 clones, around 96% of them seen just once. These data are taken from a study of shared clonotypes between healthy human individuals. This clonotype originated in a man aged 30 to 39 in good health. This chain joins TRBV11-3 and TRBJ2-1; perhaps TRBD2 as D (5 bases). The sequencing input was memory CD8+ T cells sorted from blood. Noted subset: CD45RO+ cells pooled with CCR7-negative TemRA cells. CDR3 bases: TGTGCCAGCAGCTTAGGTTCTGTTGCGGGCCCCAATGAGCAGTTCTTC. This gives the protein CASSLGSVAGPNEQFF.